This T cell receptor beta chain is drawn from a study of radiotherapy plus CTLA-4 blockade in lung cancer. The repertoire was sequenced with immunoSEQ multiplex PCR; TCRdb's copy has only in-frame clones and lacks some. Here the sample spans nearly 110,000 clones, over 65% being singletons. Points on this clone: Its target is not known.

Study results and limitations: Response, reportedly, was best predicted by interferon-beta along with early blood T cell clone dynamics. After treatment with radiotherapy plus ipilimumab, TCR clones that came from the tumor expanded in blood.

The germline V gene has CDR1 SEHNR and CDR2 FQNEAQ (reference sequence). The CDR3 spans 16 residues. The junction had 4 bases not matched to a gene; V was cut back by 4 bases and J by 0 bases. The sequence was collected from a human donor with non-small cell lung cancer that progressed on radiotherapy plus ipilimumab. Some clones in this sample may be carry-over from other donors' samples. This chain links TRBV7-9 with TRBJ2-2, with 8 positions matching TRBD2. The sequencing used peripheral blood, collected from a patient treated with radiotherapy plus ipilimumab. CDR3 DNA sequence: TGTGCCAGCAGCTCGGGAGGGGGTACGAACACCGGGGAGCTGTTTTTT. This gives the protein CASSSGGGTNTGELFF.